The entry below gives a single TCR beta chain sequence along with its context. Its antigen is unknown. V was shortened by 0 bases and J by 7 bases, with 4 bases between the two germline ends. Germline V gene lookup returns CDR1 SEHNR and CDR2 FQNEAQ (reference sequence). This CDR3 is built from 12 residues. The source of the sample is a study of T cell repertoires in cytomegalovirus infection. Study at large: Signatures in public TCR beta sequences pointed to both CMV infection and matching HLA type.

Regarding the study as a whole: Using cumulative public TCR beta family frequency, the authors identified those who carried CMV together with the relevant HLA. HLA-C-restricted TCR beta clonotypes specific for CMV led the ex vivo response.

Via MiXCR, TCRdb re-called the reads, giving one row per CDR3 protein. The table shows 450,000 to 550,000 distinct CDR3 sequences, with 40% to 50% occurring only once. This receptor was identified in a human donor in good health (CMV status not recorded). Some clones in this sample may be carry-over from other donors' samples. Sequences were derived from cultured PBMCs, sampled from culture after CMV antigen stimulation. V gene TRBV7-9 combines with J gene TRBJ2-4; the D is unclear. The CDR3 reads CASSLAPNIQYF. The DNA of the CDR3 is TGTGCCAGCAGCTTAGCCCCGAACATTCAGTACTTC.